One sample yielded the 4 T cell receptor beta chains listed below, sequenced in a study of cytomegalovirus exposure and HLA in healthy donors. PCR used 60 Vbeta primers and 13 Jbeta primers. Generated by immunoSEQ multiplex PCR, the TCRdb table keeps only in-frame clones and is missing some. Among about 240,000 clones listed, around 80% were seen once. The specimen was PBMCs. The receptors originated from a boy between 5 and 17 years old in good health and CMV-seronegative.

The V and J genes are TRBV9 and TRBJ2-3, with 7 bases aligning to TRBD1. CDR3 length: 16 residues. Germline V lookup: CDR1 SGDLS, CDR2 YYNGEE. V lost 3 bases, J lost 0 bases, and 7 bases stayed unmatched. This CDR3 reads CASSAWDRPSTDTQYF. In DNA, the CDR3 is TGTGCCAGCAGCGCGTGGGACAGACCCAGCACAGATACGCAGTATTTT.

This chain connects TRBV19 to TRBJ1-1; D is perhaps TRBD1 (6 bases). Germline V gene data show CDR1 as LNHDA and CDR2 as SQIVND (reference sequence). The CDR3 consists of 14 residues. Trimming removed 7 bases from V and 1 base from J, with 13 bases in between. The CDR3 loop is CASTKLGANTEAFF. As DNA, the CDR3 is TGTGCCAGTACTAAACTGGGGGCGAACACTGAAGCTTTCTTT.

The V call is TRBV11-2, the J call TRBJ1-1; D perhaps matches TRBD1 (5 bases). The germline V gene has CDR1 SGHAT and CDR2 FQNNGV. The CDR3 totals 12 residues. Trimming stripped 0 bases from V and 6 bases from J, with 5 bases between. As DNA, the CDR3 is TGTGCCAGCAGCTTAGACAGGGCTGAAGCTTTCTTT. The encoded protein is CASSLDRAEAFF.

This clone was seen only a few times. CDR3 bases: TGTGCCAGCAGCCAACAGATTGCCCCGGGGTTGCAGAACACTGAAGCTTTCTTT. Its protein is CASSQQIAPGLQNTEAFF. V gene TRBV4-2 combines with J gene TRBJ1-1; no firm D call. Per germline, CDR1 LGHNA and CDR2 YNFKEQ. The CDR3 contains 18 residues. Deletions cut 2 bases from V and 1 base from J, with 20 bases between.